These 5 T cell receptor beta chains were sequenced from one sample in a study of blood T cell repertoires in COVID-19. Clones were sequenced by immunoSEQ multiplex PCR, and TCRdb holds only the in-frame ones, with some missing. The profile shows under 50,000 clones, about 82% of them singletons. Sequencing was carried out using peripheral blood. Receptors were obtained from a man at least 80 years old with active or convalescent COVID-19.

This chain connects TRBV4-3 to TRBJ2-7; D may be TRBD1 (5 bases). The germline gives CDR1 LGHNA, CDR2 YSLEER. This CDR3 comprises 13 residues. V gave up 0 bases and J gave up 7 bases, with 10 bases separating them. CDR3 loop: CASSQDRNREQYF. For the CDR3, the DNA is TGCGCCAGCAGCCAAGACCGAAACAGGGAGCAGTACTTC.

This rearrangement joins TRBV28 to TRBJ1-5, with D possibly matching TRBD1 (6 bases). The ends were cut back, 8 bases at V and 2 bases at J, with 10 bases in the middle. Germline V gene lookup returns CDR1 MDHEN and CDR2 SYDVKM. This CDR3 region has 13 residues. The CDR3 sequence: CASCRQGNQPQHF. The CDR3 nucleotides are TGTGCCAGCTGTCGACAGGGCAATCAGCCCCAGCATTTT.

The CDR3 bases are TGTGCCAGCAGCTTATCGGGGGGGTCACCCCTCCACTTT. Protein sequence: CASSLSGGSPLHF. The rearrangement uses TRBV7-9 and TRBJ1-6; D is perhaps TRBD1 (5 bases). The CDR3 is made up of 13 amino acids. Germline lookup yields CDR1 SEHNR and CDR2 FQNEAQ (reference sequence). Trimming removed 2 bases at V and 10 bases at J, with 9 bases between.

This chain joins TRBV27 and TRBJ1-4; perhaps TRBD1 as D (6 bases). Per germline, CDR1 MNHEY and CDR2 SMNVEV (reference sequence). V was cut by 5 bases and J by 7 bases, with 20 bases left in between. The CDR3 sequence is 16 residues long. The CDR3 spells CASSIYRDKGIEKLFF. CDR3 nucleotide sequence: TGTGCCAGCAGTATATACCGGGACAAGGGAATTGAAAAACTGTTTTTT.

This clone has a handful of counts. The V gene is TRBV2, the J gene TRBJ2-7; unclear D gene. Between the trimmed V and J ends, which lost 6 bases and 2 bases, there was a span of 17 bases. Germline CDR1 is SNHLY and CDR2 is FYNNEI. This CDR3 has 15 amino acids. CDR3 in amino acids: CASSDSPVGTYEQYF. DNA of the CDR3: TGTGCCAGCAGCGATAGCCCGGTAGGAACCTACGAGCAGTACTTC.